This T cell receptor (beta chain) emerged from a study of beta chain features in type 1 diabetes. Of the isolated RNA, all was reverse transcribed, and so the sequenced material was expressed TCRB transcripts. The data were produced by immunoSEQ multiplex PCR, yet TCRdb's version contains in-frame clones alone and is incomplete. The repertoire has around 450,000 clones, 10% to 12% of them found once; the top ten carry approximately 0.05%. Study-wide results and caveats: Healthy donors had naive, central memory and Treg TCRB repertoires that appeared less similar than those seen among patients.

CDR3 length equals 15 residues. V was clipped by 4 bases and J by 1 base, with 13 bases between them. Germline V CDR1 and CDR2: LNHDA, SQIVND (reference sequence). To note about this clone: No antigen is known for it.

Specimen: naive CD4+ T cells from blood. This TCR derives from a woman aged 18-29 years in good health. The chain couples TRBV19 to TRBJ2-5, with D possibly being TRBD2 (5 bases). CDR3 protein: CASSTITGIQETQYF. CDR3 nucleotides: TGTGCCAGTAGTACGATCACGGGAATCCAAGAGACCCAGTACTTC. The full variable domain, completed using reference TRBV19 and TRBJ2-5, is DGGITQSPKYLFRKEGQNVTLSCEQNLNHDAMYWYRQDPGQGLRLIYYSQIVNDFQKGDIAEGYSVSREKKESFPLTVTSAQKNPTAFYLCASSTITGIQETQYFGPGTRLLVL.